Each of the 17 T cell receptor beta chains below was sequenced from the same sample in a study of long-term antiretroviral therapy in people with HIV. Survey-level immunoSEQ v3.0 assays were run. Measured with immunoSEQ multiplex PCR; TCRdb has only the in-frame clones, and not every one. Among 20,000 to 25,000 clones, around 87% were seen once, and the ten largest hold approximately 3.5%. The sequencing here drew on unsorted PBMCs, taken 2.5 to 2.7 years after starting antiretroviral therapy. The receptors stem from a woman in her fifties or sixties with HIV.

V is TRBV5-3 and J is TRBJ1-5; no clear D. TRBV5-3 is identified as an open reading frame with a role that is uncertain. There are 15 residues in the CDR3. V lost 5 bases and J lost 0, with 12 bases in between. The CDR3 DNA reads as TGTGCCAGAAGACCCGGGAACTATAGCAATCAGCCCCAGCATTTT. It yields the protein CARRPGNYSNQPQHF.

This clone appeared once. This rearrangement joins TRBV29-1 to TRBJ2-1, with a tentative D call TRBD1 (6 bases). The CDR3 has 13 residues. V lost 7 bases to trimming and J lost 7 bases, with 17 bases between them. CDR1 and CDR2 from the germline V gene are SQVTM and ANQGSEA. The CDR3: CSAKVGQPNEQFF. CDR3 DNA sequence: TGCAGCGCCAAAGTGGGACAACCAAATGAGCAGTTCTTC.

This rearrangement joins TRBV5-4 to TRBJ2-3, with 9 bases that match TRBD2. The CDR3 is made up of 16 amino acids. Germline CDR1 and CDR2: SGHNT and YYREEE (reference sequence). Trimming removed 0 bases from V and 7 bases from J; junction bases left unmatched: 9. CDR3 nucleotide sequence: TGTGCCAGCAGCTTGGACGCGGGAGGGACGACGCATACGCAGTATTTT. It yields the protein CASSLDAGGTTHTQYF.

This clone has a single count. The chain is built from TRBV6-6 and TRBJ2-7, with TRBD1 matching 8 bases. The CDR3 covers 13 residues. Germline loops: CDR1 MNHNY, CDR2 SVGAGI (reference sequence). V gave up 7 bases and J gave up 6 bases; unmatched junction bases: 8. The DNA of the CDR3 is TGTGCCAGCACCCCCCGACAGGGGACCGAGCAGTACTTC. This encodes CASTPRQGTEQYF.

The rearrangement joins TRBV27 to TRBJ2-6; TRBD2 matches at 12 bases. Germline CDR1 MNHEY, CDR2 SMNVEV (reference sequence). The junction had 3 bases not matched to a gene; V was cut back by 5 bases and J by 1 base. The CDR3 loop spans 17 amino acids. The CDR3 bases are TGTGCCAGCAGTACCGGGACTAGCGGGTCTGGGGCCAACGTCCTGACTTTC. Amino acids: CASSTGTSGSGANVLTF.

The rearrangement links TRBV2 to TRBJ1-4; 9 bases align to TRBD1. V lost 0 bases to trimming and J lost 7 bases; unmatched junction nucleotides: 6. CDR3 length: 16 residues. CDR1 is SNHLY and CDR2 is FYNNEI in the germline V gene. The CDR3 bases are TGTGCCAGCAGTGAAGCGATGGGACAGGGTTTTGAAAAACTGTTTTTT. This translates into CASSEAMGQGFEKLFF.

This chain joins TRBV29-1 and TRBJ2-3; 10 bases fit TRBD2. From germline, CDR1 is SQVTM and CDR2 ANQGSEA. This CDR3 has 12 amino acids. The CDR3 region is CAGLAVSDTQYF. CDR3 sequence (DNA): TGCGCAGGACTAGCGGTCTCAGATACGCAGTATTTT.

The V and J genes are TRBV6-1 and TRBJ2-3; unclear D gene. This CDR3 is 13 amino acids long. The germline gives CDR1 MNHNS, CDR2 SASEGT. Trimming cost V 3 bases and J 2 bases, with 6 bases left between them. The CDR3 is CASSDPLTDTQYF. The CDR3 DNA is TGTGCCAGCAGTGATCCTCTCACAGATACGCAGTATTTT.

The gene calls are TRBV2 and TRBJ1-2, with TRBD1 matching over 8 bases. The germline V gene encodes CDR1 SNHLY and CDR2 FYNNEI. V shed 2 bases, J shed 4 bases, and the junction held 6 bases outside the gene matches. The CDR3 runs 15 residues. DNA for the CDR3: TGTGCCAGCAGTGAAATGGGGCAGGGGGCCTATGGCTACACCTTC. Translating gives CASSEMGQGAYGYTF.

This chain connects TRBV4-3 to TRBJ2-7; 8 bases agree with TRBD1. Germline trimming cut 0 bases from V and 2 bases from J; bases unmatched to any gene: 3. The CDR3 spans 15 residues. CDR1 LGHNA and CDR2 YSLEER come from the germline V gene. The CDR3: CASSQDAGGTYEQYF. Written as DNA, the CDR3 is TGCGCCAGCAGCCAAGATGCAGGGGGCACCTACGAGCAGTACTTC.

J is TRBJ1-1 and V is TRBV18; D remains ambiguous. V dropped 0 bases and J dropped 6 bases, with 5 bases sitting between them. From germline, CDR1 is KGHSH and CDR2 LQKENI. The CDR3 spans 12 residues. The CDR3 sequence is CASSPPGAEAFF. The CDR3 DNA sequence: TGTGCCAGCTCACCACCGGGCGCTGAAGCTTTCTTT.

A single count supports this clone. CDR3 residues: CASSLFAGVGEKLFF. The DNA for the CDR3 is TGTGCCAGCAGCTTGTTTGCAGGGGTTGGTGAAAAACTGTTTTTT. This chain connects TRBV5-5 to TRBJ1-4; possible D gene TRBD1, 6 bases. Trimming removed 1 base from V and 7 bases from J, with 14 bases in between. This CDR3 region has 15 residues. Germline values: CDR1 SGHKS, CDR2 YYEKEE (reference sequence).

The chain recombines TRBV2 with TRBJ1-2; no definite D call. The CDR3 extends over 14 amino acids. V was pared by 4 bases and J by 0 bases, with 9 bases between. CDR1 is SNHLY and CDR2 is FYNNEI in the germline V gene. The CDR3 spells CASSVVRTNYGYTF. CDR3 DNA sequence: TGTGCCAGCAGTGTGGTACGGACTAACTATGGCTACACCTTC.

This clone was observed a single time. The CDR3, as DNA: TGTGCCAGCTCACCACAAAGACAGGGGGAGGCGACCCAGTACTTC. Amino acid sequence: CASSPQRQGEATQYF. This chain connects TRBV18 to TRBJ2-5, with 9 nucleotides matching TRBD1. The CDR3 extends over 15 amino acids. V gave up 1 base and J gave up 7 bases; unmatched junction bases: 7. Per germline, CDR1 KGHSH and CDR2 LQKENI. The entire variable domain, with the rest obtained from reference TRBV18 and TRBJ2-5, is as follows: NAGVMQNPRHLVRRRGQEARLRCSPMKGHSHVYWYRQLPEEGLKFMVYLQKENIIDESGMPKERFSAEFPKEGPSILRIQQVVRGDSAAYFCASSPQRQGEATQYFGPGTRLLVL.

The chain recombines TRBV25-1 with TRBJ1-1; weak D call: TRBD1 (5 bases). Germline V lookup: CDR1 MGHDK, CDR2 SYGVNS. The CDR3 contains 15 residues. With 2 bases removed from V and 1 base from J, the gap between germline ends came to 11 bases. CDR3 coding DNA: TGTGCCAGCAGTGAAGTAGGGGTTAGGAACACTGAAGCTTTCTTT. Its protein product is CASSEVGVRNTEAFF.

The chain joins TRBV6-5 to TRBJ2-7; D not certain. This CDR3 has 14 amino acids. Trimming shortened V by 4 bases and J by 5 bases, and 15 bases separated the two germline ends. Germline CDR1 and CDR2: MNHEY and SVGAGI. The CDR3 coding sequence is TGTGCCAGCAGTTTAGCCCCTTATATCGACGAGCAGTACTTC. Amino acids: CASSLAPYIDEQYF.

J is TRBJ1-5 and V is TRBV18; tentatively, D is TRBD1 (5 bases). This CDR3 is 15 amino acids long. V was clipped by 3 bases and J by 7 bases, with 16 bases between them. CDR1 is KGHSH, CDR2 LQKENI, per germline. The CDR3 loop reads CASSPPTVIRQPQHF. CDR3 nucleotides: TGTGCCAGCTCACCTCCGACAGTGATTCGGCAGCCCCAGCATTTT.